The 29 T cell receptor beta chains listed next were all sequenced from one sample in a study of tumor-infiltrating lymphocytes in localized non-small cell lung cancer. Only in-frame clones appear in the TCRdb table, and some are missing; sequencing was by immunoSEQ multiplex PCR. The repertoire consists of 15,000 to 20,000 clones, with over 70% occurring once and the leading ten covering around 5%. The sequencing input was lung tumor tissue. The source of these receptors is a human donor with non-small cell lung cancer.

The chain employs TRBV6-6 and TRBJ2-5; 10 positions match TRBD2. Per the germline V gene, CDR1 is MNHNY and CDR2 is SVGAGI (reference sequence). The CDR3 spans 13 residues. With V trimmed by 6 bases and J by 7 bases, 5 bases remained unmatched. CDR3 DNA: TGTGCCAGCAGCCCTAGCGGGGGAGGGACCCAGTACTTC. Protein: CASSPSGGGTQYF.

The rearrangement uses TRBV5-6 and TRBJ1-1; D may be TRBD1 (6 bases). There are 14 residues in the CDR3. The V and J ends lost 3 bases and 0 bases respectively, with 9 bases between them. The germline gives CDR1 SGHDT, CDR2 YYEEEE. The CDR3 sequence is CASSWDKMNTEAFF. In DNA form, the CDR3 reads TGTGCCAGCAGCTGGGACAAAATGAACACTGAAGCTTTCTTT.

This rearrangement joins TRBV9 to TRBJ1-1; D gene unclear. This CDR3 has 14 residues. V gave up 2 bases and J gave up 1 base, with 9 bases separating them. Per the germline V gene, CDR1 is SGDLS and CDR2 is YYNGEE. In DNA form, the CDR3 reads TGTGCCAGCAGCGTTGGGTTTGGGAACACTGAAGCTTTCTTT. Its translation is CASSVGFGNTEAFF.

The chain combines TRBV5-4 with TRBJ2-5; D not certain. CDR3 length: 14 amino acids. Between the trimmed V and J ends, which lost 4 bases and 3 bases, there was a span of 13 bases. CDR1 SGHNT and CDR2 YYREEE come from the germline V gene (reference sequence). The CDR3 DNA reads as TGTGCCAGCAGCCCTATATCTAGGGAAGAGACCCAGTACTTC. As protein: CASSPISREETQYF.

The chain joins TRBV29-1 to TRBJ2-7; 7 bases map to TRBD1. Trimming removed 5 bases from V and 5 bases from J; junction bases left unmatched: 9. Germline lookup yields CDR1 SQVTM and CDR2 ANQGSEA. This CDR3 has 13 amino acids. CDR3 coding DNA: TGCAGCGTTCGTCCACAGGGGCACAACGAGCAGTACTTC. It specifies CSVRPQGHNEQYF.

The chain recombines TRBV7-2 with TRBJ1-1, with D unresolved. V was cut by 5 bases and J by 5 bases, with 6 bases left in between. The CDR3 runs to 11 residues. The germline V gene encodes CDR1 SGHTA and CDR2 FQGNSA. CDR3 amino acids: CASSTTTEAFF. The CDR3 nucleotides read TGTGCCAGCAGCACTACGACTGAAGCTTTCTTT.

This chain uses TRBV2 with TRBJ1-5, with a possible D match to TRBD1 (6 bases). The germline gives CDR1 SNHLY, CDR2 FYNNEI. Trimming removed 7 bases at V and 2 bases at J, with 12 bases between. The CDR3 runs 14 residues. CDR3 sequence (DNA): TGTGCCAGCAACTTACAGGGCGGCAATCAGCCCCAGCATTTT. Translated, it gives CASNLQGGNQPQHF.

This clone was counted only a few times. The V gene is TRBV28, the J gene TRBJ2-1; either TRBD1 or TRBD2 may supply D (6 bases each). There are 14 residues in the CDR3. The V end lost 10 bases, the J end lost 8 bases, and 21 bases lay between the germline ends. The V gene's germline CDR1 is MDHEN and CDR2 SYDVKM. The CDR3, as DNA: TGTGCCACTTCCGGGGGCCGTTTGGTGGATGAGCAGTTCTTC. This sequence encodes CATSGGRLVDEQFF.

This clone was found once. CDR3 amino acids: CASSVAPLGELFF. CDR3 DNA sequence: TGTGCCAGCAGCGTCGCCCCCCTAGGGGAGCTGTTTTTT. V and J are TRBV9 and TRBJ2-2, with D unresolved. CDR1 and CDR2 from the germline V gene are SGDLS and YYNGEE. Trimming shortened V by 2 bases and J by 8 bases, and 10 bases separated the two germline ends. The CDR3 contains 13 residues.

This rearrangement joins TRBV6-1 to TRBJ2-7, with D possibly TRBD2 on 6 matching bases. Trimming stripped 10 bases from V and 6 bases from J, with 22 bases between. The germline V gene encodes CDR1 MNHNS and CDR2 SASEGT. The CDR3 covers 14 residues. CDR3 residues: CATTGEAYGFEQYF. The CDR3 DNA sequence: TGTGCCACCACGGGGGAGGCCTATGGATTCGAGCAGTACTTC.

The chain links TRBV6-1 to TRBJ1-5; 9 nucleotides match TRBD1. The V gene's germline CDR1 is MNHNS and CDR2 SASEGT. The CDR3 covers 14 residues. The V segment lost 3 bases and the J segment 6 bases; nucleotides outside the gene matches: 3. The CDR3 nucleotides read TGTGCCAGCAGTGAGGACAGGGGAGGTCAGCCCCAGCATTTT. Translating gives CASSEDRGGQPQHF.

V gene TRBV20-1 combines with J gene TRBJ1-2; D remains unclear. Germline lookup yields CDR1 DFQATT and CDR2 SNEGSKA (reference sequence). The CDR3 loop spans 11 amino acids. The V and J ends lost 7 bases and 7 bases respectively, with 13 bases between them. CDR3 loop: CSGGSAGGYTF. The CDR3 coding sequence is TGCAGTGGAGGTAGCGCCGGTGGCTACACCTTC.

The chain employs TRBV25-1 and TRBJ2-3; D tentatively fits TRBD1 or TRBD2 (5 bases each). Trimming removed 2 bases at V and 1 base at J, with 16 bases between. Germline V CDR1 and CDR2: MGHDK, SYGVNS. The CDR3 has 17 residues. Here the CDR3 reads CASSEPSWGSRTDTQYF. CDR3 DNA: TGTGCCAGCAGTGAACCGAGTTGGGGGAGCCGCACAGATACGCAGTATTTT. Variable domain in full (rest from reference TRBV25-1 and TRBJ2-3): EADIYQTPRYLVIGTGKKITLECSQTMGHDKMYWYQQDPGMELHLIHYSYGVNSTEKGDLSSESTVSRIRTEHFPLTLESARPSHTSQYLCASSEPSWGSRTDTQYFGPGTRLTVL.

The chain carries TRBV4-1 and TRBJ2-1; D is perhaps TRBD1 (5 bases). The germline V gene has CDR1 MGHRA and CDR2 YSYEKL. The CDR3 runs 13 residues. V dropped 0 bases and J dropped 12 bases, with 12 bases sitting between them. CDR3 sequence (DNA): TGCGCCAGCAGCCAAGATCTGCAAACAGGGCAGTTCTTC. Residues: CASSQDLQTGQFF.

The chain employs TRBV5-4 and TRBJ1-1; 7 bases agree with TRBD1. This CDR3 comprises 15 residues. J lost 1 base, V lost 4 bases, and 7 bases had no gene match. From germline, CDR1 is SGHNT and CDR2 YYREEE (reference sequence). CDR3 nucleotides: TGTGCCAGCAGCGGGAAGGGGACAGCGAACACTGAAGCTTTCTTT. It codes for CASSGKGTANTEAFF.

This clone is labeled as large (0.1 to 1%). The rearrangement links TRBV12-5 to TRBJ1-1, with D unresolved. This CDR3 is built from 15 residues. V shed 2 bases and J shed 1 base, with 11 bases lying between them. Looked up from germline, CDR1 is LGHNT and CDR2 is FRNRAP. The CDR3 DNA reads as TGTGCTAGTGGTTTGCCTTACGTTCGGAACACTGAAGCTTTCTTT. Its translation: CASGLPYVRNTEAFF.

V and J are TRBV7-2 and TRBJ2-7, with 7 bases fitting TRBD1. After removal of 5 bases from V and 3 bases from J, the junction contained 4 bases not matched to a gene. The CDR3 length is 13 residues. Germline V gene data show CDR1 as SGHTA and CDR2 as FQGNSA. The CDR3 DNA reads as TGTGCCAGCAGCCTAGGGGACAGCTACGAGCAGTACTTC. Its translation: CASSLGDSYEQYF.

The CDR3 DNA reads as TGTGCCAGACCTGACAGGGGCCCTAGCACAGATACGCAGTATTTT. As protein: CARPDRGPSTDTQYF. The rearrangement joins TRBV9 to TRBJ2-3, with 8 bases aligning to TRBD1. The V segment lost 8 bases and the J segment 0 bases; nucleotides outside the gene matches: 8. The germline CDR1 and CDR2 sequences are SGDLS and YYNGEE. The CDR3 covers 15 residues.

The chain joins TRBV7-2 to TRBJ1-4; the match to TRBD1 covers 10 bases. The ends lost 5 bases at V and 6 bases at J; junction bases unmatched: 3. This CDR3 is built from 14 residues. Germline V lookup: CDR1 SGHTA, CDR2 FQGNSA. The CDR3 DNA is TGTGCCAGCAGCATCGGGACAGGGGATGAAAAACTGTTTTTT. This translates into CASSIGTGDEKLFF.

The V call is TRBV12-5, the J call TRBJ1-4, with no clear D. V was cut by 2 bases and J by 5 bases, with 6 bases left in between. Germline CDR1 LGHNT, CDR2 FRNRAP. This CDR3 region has 13 residues. CDR3 DNA sequence: TGTGCTAGTGGTTTGTCGGGGAATGAAAAACTGTTTTTT. Amino acid sequence: CASGLSGNEKLFF. Drawing the rest from reference TRBV12-5 and TRBJ1-4, the complete variable domain is DARVTQTPRHKVTEMGQEVTMRCQPILGHNTVFWYRQTMMQGLELLAYFRNRAPLDDSGMPKDRFSAEMPDATLATLKIQPSEPRDSAVYFCASGLSGNEKLFFGSGTQLSVL.

V and J are TRBV7-2 and TRBJ1-1, with D tentatively TRBD1 (6 bases). V dropped 4 bases and J dropped 1 base, with 7 bases sitting between them. The CDR3 has 13 amino acids. CDR1 is SGHTA, CDR2 FQGNSA, per germline. The CDR3 reads CASSSGQNTEAFF. The CDR3 bases are TGTGCCAGCAGCTCGGGACAGAACACTGAAGCTTTCTTT.

The table lists this clone with a few counts. The CDR3 loop is CASSRDYHEQYF. Here the CDR3 DNA reads TGTGCCAGCAGCCGGGACTATCACGAGCAGTACTTC. The V call is TRBV28, the J call TRBJ2-7; 7 bases agree with TRBD2. Germline V gene lookup returns CDR1 MDHEN and CDR2 SYDVKM. CDR3 length: 12 amino acids. V lost 6 bases to trimming and J lost 5 bases; unmatched junction nucleotides: 4.

The chain is built from TRBV9 and TRBJ2-5; D assignment may be TRBD1 or TRBD2 (5 bases each). The CDR3 runs 13 residues. V shed 0 bases and J shed 6 bases, with 9 bases lying between them. Germline V gives CDR1 SGDLS, CDR2 YYNGEE. The CDR3 nucleotides are TGTGCCAGCAGCGTAGGGGACCGCCAGACCCAGTACTTC. This translates into CASSVGDRQTQYF.

The rearrangement joins TRBV5-1 to TRBJ2-5, with TRBD1 identical over 10 bases. J was trimmed by 3 bases and V by 4 bases; bases with no gene match: 3. Germline-derived CDR1 and CDR2 are SGHRS and YFSETQ. The CDR3 has 14 amino acids. DNA of the CDR3: TGCGCCAGCAGCCCCGGGACAGGGGAAGAGACCCAGTACTTC. This gives the protein CASSPGTGEETQYF.

This chain links TRBV7-8 with TRBJ2-1, with TRBD2 identical over 8 bases. Germline V CDR1 and CDR2: SGHVS, FQNEAQ. The V segment lost 5 bases and the J segment 3 bases; nucleotides outside the gene matches: 6. The CDR3 totals 15 residues. The CDR3: CASSLGLVNYNEQFF. As DNA, the CDR3 is TGTGCCAGCAGCCTGGGACTAGTTAACTACAATGAGCAGTTCTTC.

The chain recombines TRBV6-1 with TRBJ1-4; TRBD1 matches at 10 bases. This CDR3 has 14 residues. Germline V gene sequence: CDR1 MNHNS, CDR2 SASEGT. The J segment lost 7 bases and the V segment lost 1 base, leaving 0 bases of the junction unmatched. The CDR3 sequence: CASSEGTGGEKLFF. The DNA for the CDR3 is TGTGCCAGCAGTGAAGGGACAGGGGGTGAAAAACTGTTTTTT.

This clone appeared a few times. The chain combines TRBV6-4 with TRBJ2-3, with D possibly TRBD1 on 5 matching bases. CDR3 length equals 14 residues. Germline V gene data show CDR1 as MRHNA and CDR2 as SNTAGT. V was trimmed by 4 bases and J by 0 bases, leaving 8 bases between them. The CDR3 DNA sequence: TGTGCCAGCAGTGGTGGGGCTAGCACAGATACGCAGTATTTT. This gives the protein CASSGGASTDTQYF.

This chain connects TRBV7-9 to TRBJ2-4, with unresolved D. CDR1 is SEHNR, CDR2 FQNEAQ, per germline (reference sequence). V dropped 2 bases and J dropped 7 bases, with 6 bases sitting between them. The CDR3 is 12 residues long. The CDR3 loop is CASSLLENIQYF. The CDR3 nucleotides read TGTGCCAGCAGCTTACTTGAGAACATTCAGTACTTC.

J is TRBJ1-1 and V is TRBV6-5; 7 bases match TRBD1. Unmatched junction bases numbered 12, after V lost 6 bases and J lost 5 bases. The germline V gene encodes CDR1 MNHEY and CDR2 SVGAGI. This CDR3 has 15 amino acids. CDR3 sequence (DNA): TGTGCCAGCAGAAGAGCTAGACAGGGTGAAACTGAAGCTTTCTTT. As protein: CASRRARQGETEAFF.